This TCR beta chain was sequenced in a study of T cells in Graves' hyperthyroidism and ophthalmopathy. Study conclusions and caveats: A model built on 13 V-J features separated ophthalmopathy from stable hyperthyroidism. Model predictions of ophthalmopathy came a median approximately 6.5 months before onset.

Not enrolled were patients with uncontrolled infection, other autoimmune disease, pregnancy or lactation. Diagnoses rested on clinical symptoms, serum thyroxine and TRAb, thyroid ultrasound and orbital computed tomography. Of note for this clonotype: The antigen remains undetermined.

The investigators amplified TCR beta CDR3 regions from RNA transcripts. Primed by the HTBI set, a first-round RT-PCR was run on the TCR CDR3. TCRdb independently ran MiXCR on the multiplex PCR reads; one entry per CDR3 protein. In the table there are a few hundred thousand distinct CDR3 sequences, 22% of which are singletons. With 0 bases removed from V and 6 bases from J, the gap between germline ends came to 13 bases. Germline V gives CDR1 SGHRS, CDR2 YFSETQ. CDR3 length: 15 residues. V usage is TRBV5-1 and J usage is TRBJ2-4; D may be TRBD1 (5 bases). This clonotype originated in a woman aged 70-85 years with Graves' ophthalmopathy. The sequencing sample was made of blood. The CDR3: CASSLGGIPGNIQYF. CDR3 DNA sequence: TGCGCCAGCAGCTTGGGGGGCATCCCTGGAAACATTCAGTACTTC.